What follows is one T cell receptor (beta chain) and its context. No DNA is shown, since the ends of the CDR3 on it are uncertain; the CDR3 is the one TCRdb lists. TCRdb called clones again from the PCR reads with MiXCR. The table lists under 30,000 clones, 3.5% to 5% of them singletons. These data come from a study of metastatic and nonmetastatic thyroid tumors. About the study: Across blood and tumor or nodule tissue, repertoires from malignant and benign thyroid patients were compared with one another.

With termini counted, the CDR3 has 22 amino acids. Germline CDR1 reads MDHEN; CDR2 reads SYDVKM. Among the patients, none had received any treatment before thyroid surgery. The sample taken for sequencing was blood. The rearrangement joins TRBV28 to TRBJ2-6; the listed D gene, TRBD1, was not tested against the DNA. The TCR comes from a female donor with papillary thyroid cancer or a benign thyroid nodule (not recorded which). Some clones in this sample may be carry-over from other donors' samples. The CDR3 protein is CASSLFRGETQYFGPGTRLLTF.